This T cell receptor beta chain was sequenced during a study of a mutant IDH1 vaccine in newly diagnosed glioma. Study as a whole: In some groups vaccination began 4-6 weeks post-radiotherapy; others received it with temozolomide. Most patients had radiochemotherapy with temozolomide before enrollment; others had one alone.

Stated time point: week 5, during vaccination. Each dose of the vaccine consisted of 300 ug of mutant IDH1 20-mer peptide, with topical imiquimod. Study-wide results and limits: Changes to the top peripheral T cell clonotypes appeared unrelated to pseudoprogression.

The germline V gene has CDR1 SGDLS and CDR2 YYNGEE. This CDR3 is built from 16 residues. Unmatched junction bases numbered 6, after V lost 1 base and J lost 2 bases. Clones were read by immunoSEQ multiplex PCR, and TCRdb kept only the in-frame ones, dropping some. The sample yields approximately 51,000 clones, about 77% seen once. Points on this clone: What it binds is unknown.

The sequenced sample was PBMCs, obtained from a glioma patient whose treatment included an IDH1 peptide vaccine. V gene TRBV9 combines with J gene TRBJ1-1; the match to TRBD1 covers 9 bases. This sequence originates from a woman in her thirties or forties with glioma. DNA of the CDR3: TGTGCCAGCAGCGTAAACCAGGACAGGGGTAACACTGAAGCTTTCTTT. It encodes CASSVNQDRGNTEAFF.